This TCR beta chain was sequenced for a study of neoadjuvant nivolumab and ipilimumab in lung cancer. Study-level information: Patients got nivolumab 3 mg/kg on days 1, 15 and 29; combination added ipilimumab 1 mg/kg day 1.

Profiling relied on immunoSEQ multiplex PCR, and the TCRdb table lists in-frame clones only, not all of them. The repertoire includes some 20,000 clones, 60% to 85% of them detected once, and around 10% sits in the top ten. Study-wide results and limits: Resected tumors had greater TCR richness and clonality than uninvolved lung. Pretherapy blood TCR richness correlated positively with resected tumor richness.

In regard to this clone: Its specificity is not known.

CDR1 and CDR2 (germline): SGHDT, YYEEEE. The CDR3 is made up of 14 amino acids. V gave up 4 bases and J gave up 11 bases, with 18 bases separating them. The V call is TRBV5-6, the J call TRBJ1-4, with TRBD1 as a possible D gene (6 bases). The sample consisted of tumor tissue, taken after neoadjuvant nivolumab, alone or with ipilimumab, at or shortly before surgery. The source is an adult with non-small cell lung cancer. The CDR3 spells CASSITGSSGKLFF. The CDR3 DNA sequence: TGTGCCAGCAGCATAACAGGGTCTTCGGGGAAACTGTTTTTT.